This T cell receptor (beta chain) was sequenced in a study of T-cell reconstitution after alpha-beta-depleted transplantation in children. The CDR3 is 13 amino acids. V was pared by 1 base and J by 9 bases, with 10 bases between. The germline CDR1 and CDR2 sequences are SGHTA and FQGNSA. Study-level findings and limits: Diversity of TCRbeta at day 60 was high in some patients, arising from surviving recipient T cells and thymic progenitors.

The library targeted TCRbeta and was prepared with unique molecular identifiers. TCRdb re-called the PCR reads with MiXCR, one entry per CDR3 protein. The data show more than 500,000 distinct CDR3 sequences, about an eighth seen once. This clonotype showed up just a few times. As yet, its antigen is unknown. The rearrangement joins TRBV7-2 to TRBJ2-1; D may match TRBD1 or TRBD2 (5 bases each). The sequencing here drew on PBMCs, mostly from graft donor cells, taken 180 days after TCRalphabeta/CD19-depleted stem cell transplant. The TCR comes from a female patient aged 2-9 years who had a stem cell transplant for aplastic anemia, so the T cells may come from the graft donor. The CDR3: CASSLVGDGEQFF. In DNA form, the CDR3 reads TGTGCCAGCAGCTTAGTGGGGGACGGTGAGCAGTTCTTC.